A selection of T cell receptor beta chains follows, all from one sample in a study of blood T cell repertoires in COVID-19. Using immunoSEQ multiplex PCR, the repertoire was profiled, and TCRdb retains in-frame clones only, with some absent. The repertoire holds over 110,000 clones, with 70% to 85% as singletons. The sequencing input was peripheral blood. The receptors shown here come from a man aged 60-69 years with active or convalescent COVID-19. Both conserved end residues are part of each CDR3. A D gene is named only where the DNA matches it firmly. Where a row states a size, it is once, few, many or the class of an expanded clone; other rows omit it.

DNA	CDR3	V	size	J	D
TGTGCCAGCAGTTTTTTCGTAACGGGCGAGCAGTACTTC	CASSFFVTGEQYF	TRBV27	.	TRBJ2-7	.
TGTGCCAGCAGCCAAGATTTCGGGTCTCGGCCCCAGCATTTT	CASSQDFGSRPQHF	TRBV3-1/TRBV3-2	.	TRBJ1-5	.
TGTGCCAGCAGTCCCCCCAGCGATGCGGATACGCAGTATTTT	CASSPPSDADTQYF	TRBV6-2/TRBV6-3	.	TRBJ2-3	.
TGTGCCAGCAACAGACAGGGGCATCAGCCCCAGCATTTT	CASNRQGHQPQHF	TRBV28	.	TRBJ1-5	TRBD1
TGTGCCACCAGCAGAGAGGAGGGACAGGGGCCCGGGGAGCTGTTTTTT	CATSREEGQGPGELFF	TRBV15	few	TRBJ2-2	TRBD1
TGTGCCAGCAGTCAAACGAGGAACACTGAAGCTTTCTTT	CASSQTRNTEAFF	TRBV12-3/TRBV12-4	.	TRBJ1-1	.
TGTGCCTGGAATTCGGGGGGGCTGAATGAAGCTTTCTTT	CAWNSGGLNEAFF	TRBV30	.	TRBJ1-1	.
TGTGCCAGCAGCTTAACTCCGGGACACGCTAGGAACACTGAAGCTTTCTTT	CASSLTPGHARNTEAFF	TRBV5-6	.	TRBJ1-1	.
TGCAGCGTACGCTCCGGGACAGGGAACACCGGGGAGCTGTTTTTT	CSVRSGTGNTGELFF	TRBV29-1	.	TRBJ2-2	TRBD1
TGCGCCAGCAGCCAAAGCGGGAGTCGGCAAGAGACCCAGTACTTC	CASSQSGSRQETQYF	TRBV5-1	.	TRBJ2-5	TRBD2
TGTGCCAGCAGTCTTTATTGGAACACTGAAGCTTTCTTT	CASSLYWNTEAFF	TRBV6-5	few	TRBJ1-1	.
TGTGCCAGCAGCGTAGATCTCGCCGGGGAGCTGTTTTTT	CASSVDLAGELFF	TRBV9	.	TRBJ2-2	.
TGTGCCTGGACGAAACAGGGTTCCAATTCACCCCTCCACTTT	CAWTKQGSNSPLHF	TRBV30	.	TRBJ1-6	.
TGTGCCAGCAGCTTAGTGGGGGGACAGGGACCCTACAATGAGCAGTTCTTC	CASSLVGGQGPYNEQFF	TRBV11-3	.	TRBJ2-1	TRBD1
TGTGCCAGCTCACCCGGACAGGTAAATACAACTAATGAAAAACTGTTTTTT	CASSPGQVNTTNEKLFF	TRBV18	.	TRBJ1-4	TRBD1
TGTGCCAGCTCACCTAGGACTCCAGTAGACACCGGGGAGCTGTTTTTT	CASSPRTPVDTGELFF	TRBV18	.	TRBJ2-2	.
TGCAGCGCCATAGGGCTAGCGGGCACCGGGGAGCTGTTTTTT	CSAIGLAGTGELFF	TRBV29-1	.	TRBJ2-2	TRBD2
TGTGCCAGCAGTCGCGGGGGAATGAGCTCCTACGAGCAGTACTTC	CASSRGGMSSYEQYF	TRBV27	.	TRBJ2-7	TRBD2
TGTGCCTGGAGTGTTTTAGCGGGAGCTATAAATGAGCAGTTCTTC	CAWSVLAGAINEQFF	TRBV30	.	TRBJ2-1	TRBD2
TGTGCCAGCAGCCAATTGGGAGGGCGCCTCTCCTACAATGAGCAGTTCTTC	CASSQLGGRLSYNEQFF	TRBV3-1/TRBV3-2	.	TRBJ2-1	TRBD2
TGTGCCAGCAGCTTTCTTGTAGCGGGAGGGCTGGCTGATACGCAGTATTTT	CASSFLVAGGLADTQYF	TRBV11-3	.	TRBJ2-3	TRBD2
TGTGCCACTTCCCGGGGCGGGGGGCAAGAGACCCAGTACTTC	CATSRGGGQETQYF	TRBV19	.	TRBJ2-5	TRBD2
TGTGCCAGCAGCTTGTTCTCCCGTGAAGCTTTCTTT	CASSLFSREAFF	TRBV5-6	.	TRBJ1-1	.
TGCAGTGCTAGTGGTAGCGGGGGGACCTCCTACGAGCAGTACTTC	CSASGSGGTSYEQYF	TRBV20-1	once	TRBJ2-7	TRBD2
TGTGCCAGCAGCTCCCTCCAGGGGGGTAAAGAGACCCAGTACTTC	CASSSLQGGKETQYF	TRBV5-4	.	TRBJ2-5	.
TGTGCCAGCCTCGGAGGTACAGGGTCCTATAATTCACCCCTCCACTTT	CASLGGTGSYNSPLHF	TRBV7-9	.	TRBJ1-6	.
TGTGCCTGGGGGGGACAGGGGTTCAATGAGCAGTTCTTC	CAWGGQGFNEQFF	TRBV30	.	TRBJ2-1	TRBD1
TGTGCCAGCAGCTTAGGGGGGGGCCGGGAAGCTTTCTTT	CASSLGGGREAFF	TRBV11-2	.	TRBJ1-1	.
TGCGCCAGCAGTTACGATACAGGGTATGAGCAGTTCTTC	CASSYDTGYEQFF	TRBV5-1	.	TRBJ2-1	.
TGTGCCAGCCAAAACACAGCTAATGAAAAACTGTTTTTT	CASQNTANEKLFF	TRBV28	.	TRBJ1-4	.
TGTGCCAGCAGTTACTCGTTCAGCCAAGAGACCCAGTACTTC	CASSYSFSQETQYF	TRBV6-5	.	TRBJ2-5	.
TGCGCCAGCAGCCAAGATTTTCTGCAGGGTGGTGGCTACACCTTC	CASSQDFLQGGGYTF	TRBV4-3	once	TRBJ1-2	.
TGTGCCACCAGCACCCTTGGGGAGGCTGCTGGGGAGCTGTTTTTT	CATSTLGEAAGELFF	TRBV15	.	TRBJ2-2	.
TGCGCCAGCACCAGGACAGCCCAAGGTCGAGCTTTCTTT	CASTRTAQGRAFF	TRBV4-1	.	TRBJ1-1	.
TGCGCCAGCAGCTGGAGTTCTGGAAACACCATATATTTT	CASSWSSGNTIYF	TRBV5-1	.	TRBJ1-3	.
TGTGCCAGCAGCCCTCGGGGGAACACTGAAGCTTTCTTT	CASSPRGNTEAFF	TRBV7-6	.	TRBJ1-1	.
TGTGCCAGCAGTAACAGAGAGGGAGATGAGCAGTTCTTC	CASSNREGDEQFF	TRBV6-4	.	TRBJ2-1	.
TGTGCCAGCAGTGAAGCCAGGGCGGCGGCCCCTAACTATGGCTACACCTTC	CASSEARAAAPNYGYTF	TRBV6-1	.	TRBJ1-2	.
TGTGCCAGCACACGTGGGAGTTCAGATACGCAGTATTTT	CASTRGSSDTQYF	TRBV9	.	TRBJ2-3	.
TGTGCCAGCAGCCAGACAACGGGACAGAACTACGAGCAGTACTTC	CASSQTTGQNYEQYF	TRBV7-9	.	TRBJ2-7	TRBD1
TGTGCCAGCAGCGCACAGCCTAATGAAAAACTGTTTTTT	CASSAQPNEKLFF	TRBV11-2	.	TRBJ1-4	.
TGTGCCAGTAGTATTGCAGTTCAGTGGACTGAAGCTTTCTTT	CASSIAVQWTEAFF	TRBV19	.	TRBJ1-1	.
TGTGCCAGCAGTTATTTCCAGGGGAAAGGAAGCAATCAGCCCCAGCATTTT	CASSYFQGKGSNQPQHF	TRBV6-2/TRBV6-3	few	TRBJ1-5	.
TGTGCCAGCAGTGAATGGGACGGGGGGAAGAACACTGAAGCTTTCTTT	CASSEWDGGKNTEAFF	TRBV2	once	TRBJ1-1	.
TGTGCCAGCAGCTCGAGCCCCCAGGGTTCCCGGGAGCTGTTTTTT	CASSSSPQGSRELFF	TRBV5-6	.	TRBJ2-2	.
TGTGCCAGCAGCTTAAATAGAAAGGAGGCAAGTGGCTACACCTTC	CASSLNRKEASGYTF	TRBV7-2	once	TRBJ1-2	.
TGCGCCAGCAGTGATTCGGGGATGGATGAGCAGTTCTTC	CASSDSGMDEQFF	TRBV10-1	.	TRBJ2-1	.
TGTGCCAGCAGCCTTCTTGGGCCAAATGAAAAACTGTTTTTT	CASSLLGPNEKLFF	TRBV7-2	once	TRBJ1-4	.
TGTGCCAGCAGCTTTGGGCTAGCGGGGGGCCGGGATACGCAGTATTTT	CASSFGLAGGRDTQYF	TRBV5-6	.	TRBJ2-3	TRBD2
TGTGCCTGGAGCGATAGGGGGCGTACGACTGAAGCTTTCTTT	CAWSDRGRTTEAFF	TRBV30	.	TRBJ1-1	TRBD1
TGTGCCTGGAGCCGACAGGGTGGCAATTCACCCCTCCACTTT	CAWSRQGGNSPLHF	TRBV30	.	TRBJ1-6	TRBD1
TGTGCCAGCAGTTACTCCCCCCAGGGGGCGATCGAGCAGTACTTC	CASSYSPQGAIEQYF	TRBV6-2/TRBV6-3	.	TRBJ2-7	TRBD1
TGCGCCAGCAGTGGGAGGAACACTGAAGCTTTCTTT	CASSGRNTEAFF	TRBV10-2	.	TRBJ1-1	.
TGTGCCAGCCAGCAGGGGTATGACTATGGCTACACCTTC	CASQQGYDYGYTF	TRBV2	.	TRBJ1-2	.
TGTGCCAGCGGCAGGGTAGTGGGCACCGGGGAGCTGTTTTTT	CASGRVVGTGELFF	TRBV7-8	.	TRBJ2-2	.